The 3 T cell receptor beta chains below were found in one sample sequenced in a study of technical replicates of blood from a few donors. Using immunoSEQ multiplex PCR, the repertoire was profiled, and TCRdb retains in-frame clones only, with some absent. The sample holds about 69,000 clones; approximately 88% are singletons and the top ten take around 4.6%. Input material: PBMCs. The receptors derive from a human donor in good health. Some clones in this sample may be carry-over from other donors' samples.

V gene TRBV11-2 combines with J gene TRBJ2-2; 14 bases line up with TRBD2. V dropped 8 bases and J dropped 9; count of bases not matched to a gene: 8. Germline V lookup: CDR1 SGHAT, CDR2 FQNNGV. The CDR3 loop spans 15 amino acids. CDR3 nucleotides: TGTGCCAGCGCGGATGGGACTAGCGGGAGATGGGAGCTGTTTTTT. This sequence encodes CASADGTSGRWELFF.

The V and J genes are TRBV5-6 and TRBJ1-5, with TRBD1 identical over 8 bases. This CDR3 comprises 15 residues. Trimming at V came to 2 bases and at J to 5 bases, leaving 6 bases not matched to a gene. In germline, CDR1 is SGHDT, CDR2 YYEEEE. DNA of the CDR3: TGTGCCAGCAGCTTATCTCCGACAGGGGATCAGCCCCAGCATTTT. Protein sequence: CASSLSPTGDQPQHF.

This sequence joins TRBV5-1 and TRBJ1-5, with D possibly TRBD1 on 6 matching bases. Germline CDR1 and CDR2: SGHRS and YFSETQ. V lost 0 bases to trimming and J lost 3 bases, with 13 bases between them. This CDR3 contains 16 residues. The chain's CDR3 is CASSLGAGGPNQPQHF. CDR3 DNA: TGCGCCAGCAGCTTGGGAGCCGGGGGGCCCAATCAGCCCCAGCATTTT.